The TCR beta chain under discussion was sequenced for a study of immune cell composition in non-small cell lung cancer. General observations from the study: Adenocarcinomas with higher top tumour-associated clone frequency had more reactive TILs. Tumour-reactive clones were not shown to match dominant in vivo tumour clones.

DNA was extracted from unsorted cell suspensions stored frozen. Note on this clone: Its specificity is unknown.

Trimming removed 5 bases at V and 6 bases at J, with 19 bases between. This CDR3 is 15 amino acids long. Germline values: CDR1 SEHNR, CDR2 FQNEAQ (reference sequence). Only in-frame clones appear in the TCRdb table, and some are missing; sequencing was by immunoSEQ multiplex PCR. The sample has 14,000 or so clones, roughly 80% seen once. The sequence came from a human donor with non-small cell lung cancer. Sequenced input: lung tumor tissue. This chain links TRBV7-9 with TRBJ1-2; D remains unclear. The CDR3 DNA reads TGTGCCAGCAGCCCTTCCACACACCCTGGGGATGGCTACACCTTC. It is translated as CASSPSTHPGDGYTF.